The table lists the clone carrying this T cell receptor beta chain with many counts. No antigen is known for it. CDR3 length: 15 residues. Trimming took 5 bases from V and 0 from J, leaving 12 bases between them. The germline V gene has CDR1 LNHDA and CDR2 SQIVND (reference sequence). This entry is derived from a study of breast tumors, draining lymph nodes, adjacent tissues. TCRdb ran MiXCR on the multiplex PCR reads and lists one entry per CDR3 protein. The table has around 21,000 distinct CDR3 sequences, about two fifths seen once. General study points: Luminal-like breast cancer showed significantly greater tumor-nontumor repertoire similarity than basal-like breast cancer did. Tumor TCR diversity was below lymph nodes but above nontumor tissue.

The sequencing sample was made of breast tumor tissue. This chain links TRBV19 with TRBJ2-3, with a tentative D call TRBD2 (5 bases). The TCR originated in a female donor with breast cancer. Some clones in this sample may be carry-over from other donors' samples. CDR3 in DNA: TGTGCCAGTAGTCTGGGGAGTTCGAGCACAGATACGCAGTATTTT. Translation gives CASSLGSSSTDTQYF.